This T cell receptor (beta chain) was profiled in a study of blood T cells in healthy people across ages. General study results and limits: More naive CD4+ cells and higher diversity were found in long-lived than in aged donors.

For this clonotype: Its antigen is unknown.

Each of the donors had roughly 9.1 milliliters of peripheral blood drawn into EDTA-treated Vacutainer tubes. No fewer than 7 million PBMCs went into each sample. A sample-barcoded 5' primer and a J-beta primer mix were used in a second PCR of about 7 to 12 cycles. MiXCR, applied by TCRdb to the 5' RACE reads, yields one record per CDR3 protein. This table holds over a million distinct CDR3 sequences, about 23% found once. Germline CDR1 DFQATT, CDR2 SNEGSKA (reference sequence). The CDR3 has 19 residues. J lost 2 bases, V lost 4 bases, and 20 bases had no gene match. These records were also assigned to another study, of T cells of mothers and their children.

The rearrangement uses TRBV20-1 and TRBJ2-3, with TRBD1 identical over 8 bases. The TCR was taken from a girl aged 2-10 years in good health. Sequenced sample: blood. CDR3 in amino acids: CSATLRGTGRRIVTDTQYF. DNA of the CDR3: TGCAGTGCTACACTCAGGGGGACAGGCCGTAGAATAGTCACAGATACGCAGTATTTT.